The 22 T cell receptor beta chains below were found in one sample sequenced in a study of T cell clonality in common variable immunodeficiency. Using immunoSEQ multiplex PCR, the repertoire was profiled, and TCRdb retains in-frame clones only, with some absent. This table holds about 64,000 clones with no singletons; the top ten claim 1.7%. The specimen was peripheral blood mononuclear cells. The source is a person between 18 and 70 years old in good health.

This clone was detected only a few times. The CDR3 end is not reached by the read, which stops 3 residues before it; the germline J gene fills it in. The rearrangement joins TRBV2 to TRBJ1-2, with D possibly TRBD1 on 6 matching bases. CDR3 length equals 14 residues. CDR1 is SNHLY and CDR2 is FYNNEI in the germline V gene. Between the trimmed V and J ends, which lost 2 bases and 4 bases, there was a span of 11 bases. Incomplete CDR3 DNA: TGTGCCAGCAGTGAATCGGACAGTGCCTATGGC. Translating it yields CASSESDSAYG. The entire CDR3 protein is CASSESDSAYGYTF.

This clone was seen at least ten times. Read data end 3 residues before the CDR3 end; the end is taken from the germline J gene. The chain employs TRBV20-1 and TRBJ2-7; D may be TRBD1 (6 bases). The germline V gene has CDR1 DFQATT and CDR2 SNEGSKA (reference sequence). The CDR3 runs 15 residues. V lost 3 bases and J 5 bases, leaving 20 bases between the germline ends. The CDR3 DNA, read in part, is TGCAGTGCTAGTAAAAATTACAGGGATTGGGACGAG. Amino acid sequence: CSASKNYRDWDE. The CDR3 reads in full as CSASKNYRDWDEQYF.

This clone was seen at least ten times. The CDR3 is cut off 3 residues early in the read; its end comes from the germline J gene. V gene TRBV30 combines with J gene TRBJ2-1, with 9 bases fitting TRBD1. CDR1 is GTSNPN and CDR2 is SVGIG in the germline V gene (reference sequence). The CDR3 is made up of 15 amino acids. With V trimmed by 5 bases and J by 3 bases, 8 bases remained unmatched. CDR3 DNA, as far as it was read: TGTGCCTGGGAGCCAGGGGACAGGGACTACAATGAG. This sequence encodes CAWEPGDRDYNE. The entire CDR3 protein is CAWEPGDRDYNEQFF.

This clone was counted at least ten times. Read sequence stops 3 residues before the CDR3 end, and the germline J gene provides the missing end. The rearrangement uses TRBV19 and TRBJ2-7, with 9 bases identical to TRBD1. This CDR3 has 14 amino acids. Trimming cost V 5 bases and J 3 bases; bases outside gene matches: 5. Germline V gives CDR1 LNHDA, CDR2 SQIVND (reference sequence). The CDR3 spells CASSPRTGVYEQYF. The sequenced part of the CDR3 DNA is TGTGCCAGTAGTCCAAGGACAGGGGTCTACGAG.

In this sample, this clone turned up many times. The CDR3 region is CASSKGQGASYEQYF. The CDR3 bases that were read are TGTGCCAGTAGTAAAGGACAGGGGGCCTCCTACGAG. This chain joins TRBV19 and TRBJ2-7; 11 bases match TRBD1. The read is 3 residues too short to cover the CDR3 end, so that end is filled in from the germline J gene. The junction had 2 bases not matched to a gene; V was cut back by 4 bases and J by 0 bases. The CDR3 spans 15 residues. Looked up from germline, CDR1 is LNHDA and CDR2 is SQIVND (reference sequence).

A word on this clone: The missing CDR3 end, 3 residues past where the read stops, is filled in from the germline J gene. The chain is built from TRBV5-1 and TRBJ2-1; 9 positions agree with TRBD2. This CDR3 is 15 amino acids long. V lost 4 bases to trimming and J lost 3 bases; unmatched junction nucleotides: 5. Germline V lookup: CDR1 SGHRS, CDR2 YFSETQ. The CDR3 is CASSDSGSVYNEQFF. The sequenced part of the CDR3 DNA is TGCGCCAGCAGCGATAGCGGGAGTGTCTACAATGAG.

This clone was detected ten times or more. The CDR3 goes on 3 residues after the read ends, and that part is filled in from the germline J gene. V and J are TRBV18 and TRBJ1-6; D uncertain. Germline CDR1 KGHSH, CDR2 LQKENI. Trimming removed 6 bases from V and 0 bases from J, with 15 bases in between. The CDR3 spans 17 residues. The CDR3: CASSDSGTSSYNSPLHF. The CDR3 DNA, read in part, is TGTGCCAGCTCGGACTCAGGCACGAGCTCCTATAATTCACCC.

This clone was counted at least ten times. The read falls 3 residues short of the CDR3 end, and the missing part is taken from the germline J gene. The gene calls are TRBV27 and TRBJ2-1; 13 nucleotides match TRBD2. CDR3 length equals 16 residues. Germline CDR1 and CDR2: MNHEY and SMNVEV (reference sequence). The J segment lost 6 bases and the V segment lost 7 bases, leaving 9 bases of the junction unmatched. The CDR3 loop is CASTSKLAGGRNEQFF. CDR3 DNA, as far as it was read: TGTGCCAGCACCTCCAAACTAGCGGGAGGGCGCAATGAG.

This clone was observed many times. The DNA ends 3 residues before the CDR3 does, and the rest of the CDR3 is filled in from the germline J gene. This chain joins TRBV20-1 and TRBJ2-7; TRBD2 is a possible D gene (6 bases). In germline, CDR1 is DFQATT, CDR2 SNEGSKA (reference sequence). The germline V and J ends were trimmed by 1 base and 0 bases, with 16 bases remaining between them. This CDR3 contains 16 residues. This CDR3 reads CSARGPISGFSYEQYF. The CDR3 bases that were read are TGCAGTGCTAGAGGGCCTATTAGCGGTTTCTCCTACGAG.

In its sample, this clone was seen many times. The read gets to within 3 residues of the CDR3 end, and the germline J gene fills in the rest. The rearrangement links TRBV2 to TRBJ2-7; a possible D gene is TRBD1 (6 bases). The germline V gene has CDR1 SNHLY and CDR2 FYNNEI. The CDR3 spans 14 residues. Trimming removed 6 bases at V and 3 bases at J, with 15 bases between. The CDR3 loop is CASREQGRGYEQYF. The covered CDR3 bases are TGTGCCAGCAGGGAACAGGGTAGAGGCTACGAG.

At least ten counts were recorded for this clone. The read terminates 3 residues ahead of where the CDR3 ends, so the germline J gene completes it. The V and J genes are TRBV6-4 and TRBJ2-1; TRBD2 agrees at 8 bases. The trim removed 0 bases at V and 6 bases at J, leaving 4 bases unmatched. Looked up from germline, CDR1 is MRHNA and CDR2 is SNTAGT. The length of the CDR3 is 15 residues. Partial CDR3 DNA: TGTGCCAGCAGTGACTCCCCTAGCGGGTCCAATGAG. Translation: CASSDSPSGSNE. The entire CDR3 protein reads CASSDSPSGSNEQFF.

In its sample, this clone was seen many times. Read sequence stops 3 residues before the CDR3 end, and the germline J gene provides the missing end. The chain joins TRBV5-4 to TRBJ2-5, with D perhaps matching TRBD1 (5 bases). Trimming left V 3 bases short and J 0 bases short, with 15 bases between. Germline values: CDR1 SGHNT, CDR2 YYREEE (reference sequence). The CDR3 is 16 residues long. The CDR3 bases that were read are TGTGCCAGCAGCTCCACGACAGCAGACTACCAAGAGACC. Its translation is CASSSTTADYQET. The CDR3 in its entirety is CASSSTTADYQETQYF.

The table lists this clone with many counts. The sequence runs out 3 residues before the end of the CDR3; the remainder is reconstructed from the germline J gene. J is TRBJ2-1 and V is TRBV10-3, with 11 nucleotides matching TRBD1. Germline trimming cut 10 bases from V and 8 bases from J; bases unmatched to any gene: 4. CDR3 size: 12 residues. Per the germline V gene, CDR1 is ENHRY and CDR2 is SYGVKD. The CDR3 here is CASAGQGDEQFF. The CDR3 DNA, read in part, is TGTGCCAGCGCGGGACAGGGGGATGAG.

This clone occurred many times. The DNA ends 3 residues before the CDR3 does, and the rest of the CDR3 is filled in from the germline J gene. V usage is TRBV4-2 and J usage is TRBJ2-4; 11 nucleotides match TRBD2. In germline, CDR1 is LGHNA, CDR2 YNFKEQ. The CDR3 is 19 residues long. CDR3 protein: CASSPTATTSGSLVERQYF. The CDR3 DNA, read in part, is TGTGCCAGCAGCCCTACGGCCACAACTAGCGGGAGCTTGGTCGAGCGT.

This clone was detected ten times or more. The CDR3 end is not reached by the read, which stops 3 residues before it; the germline J gene fills it in. V gene TRBV24-1 combines with J gene TRBJ2-5; a weak D match, TRBD1 (6 bases). The CDR3 covers 13 residues. Trimming pared 3 bases from V and 6 bases from J, leaving 10 bases between. Germline values: CDR1 KGHDR, CDR2 SFDVKD. The DNA read from the CDR3 is TGTGCCACCAGTGATAGTCAGGGGAAGACC. Protein product: CATSDSQGKT. The full CDR3 reads CATSDSQGKTQYF.

This clone was seen at least ten times. The read falls 3 residues short of the CDR3 end, and the missing part is taken from the germline J gene. V gene TRBV10-3 combines with J gene TRBJ2-1, with 10 bases aligning to TRBD2. Germline V gene lookup returns CDR1 ENHRY and CDR2 SYGVKD. Losses at the gene ends were 3 bases for V and 8 bases for J; bases not matched to a gene: 10. This CDR3 has 16 residues. Incomplete CDR3 DNA: TGTGCCATCAGTGACCCGACCCTAGCGGGAGACTATGAG. Translating it yields CAISDPTLAGDYE. The whole CDR3 reads CAISDPTLAGDYEQFF.

This clone was seen ten or more times. The read is 3 residues too short to cover the CDR3 end, so that end is filled in from the germline J gene. The chain recombines TRBV19 with TRBJ1-2, with D maybe TRBD1 (5 bases). Germline CDR1 reads LNHDA; CDR2 reads SQIVND (reference sequence). The CDR3 runs to 14 residues. V lost 4 bases and J 3 bases, leaving 12 bases between the germline ends. The CDR3 region is CASSTGIYDYGYTF. The part of the CDR3 DNA that was read is TGTGCCAGTAGTACAGGGATTTATGACTATGGC.

This clone turned up a few times. The missing CDR3 end, 3 residues past where the read stops, is filled in from the germline J gene. The gene calls are TRBV20-1 and TRBJ2-7, with D possibly matching TRBD1 (6 bases). Trimming removed 0 bases at V and 5 bases at J, with 14 bases between. The germline V gene encodes CDR1 DFQATT and CDR2 SNEGSKA (reference sequence). This CDR3 has 14 residues. CDR3 bases read: TGCAGTGCTAGAGATCTCAGCAGGGGTGACGAG. It yields the protein CSARDLSRGDE. The full CDR3 reads CSARDLSRGDEQYF.

This clone was counted many times. With the read ending 3 residues before the CDR3 end, the germline J gene is used to fill in that end. The chain uses TRBV19 and TRBJ2-2; 7 bases line up with TRBD1. This CDR3 is 14 amino acids long. The germline CDR1 and CDR2 sequences are LNHDA and SQIVND (reference sequence). With V trimmed by 2 bases and J by 4 bases, 1 base remained unmatched. Incomplete CDR3 DNA: TGTGCCAGTAGTATAAACAGGGGCACCGGGGAG. Its translation is CASSINRGTGE. The whole CDR3 protein is CASSINRGTGELFF.

In this sample, this clone turned up many times. The read terminates 3 residues ahead of where the CDR3 ends, so the germline J gene completes it. This chain links TRBV5-1 with TRBJ2-5; D gene uncertain. Germline assignment: CDR1 SGHRS and CDR2 YFSETQ. This CDR3 is built from 11 residues. V lost 4 bases and J lost 5, with 6 bases in between. This CDR3 reads CASSGLETQYF. CDR3 bases read: TGCGCCAGCAGCGGCCTGGAGACC.

A few counts support this clone. The read gets to within 3 residues of the CDR3 end, and the germline J gene fills in the rest. The rearrangement joins TRBV11-1 to TRBJ2-3; TRBD1 matches 9 bases. The length of the CDR3 is 15 residues. CDR1 and CDR2 (germline): SGHAT, FQDESV (reference sequence). The CDR3 sequence: CASSQGQGRFLAQYF. Partial CDR3 DNA: TGTGCCAGCAGCCAAGGACAGGGGAGGTTCTTGGCG.

This clone was seen repeatedly, ten times or more. The CDR3 end is not reached by the read, which stops 3 residues before it; the germline J gene fills it in. The chain employs TRBV20-1 and TRBJ1-5, with 7 positions matching TRBD1. The CDR3 is made up of 13 amino acids. Germline V gives CDR1 DFQATT, CDR2 SNEGSKA (reference sequence). V lost 3 bases, J lost 9 bases, and 8 bases stayed unmatched. The CDR3 protein is CSARDRPSGPQHF. CDR3 DNA (partial): TGCAGTGCTAGGGACAGGCCCTCGGGGCCC.